The next 13 T cell receptor beta chains were all read from a single sample in a study of regulatory T cells in long-lasting Graves disease. The time point is: newly diagnosed GD, antithyroid drugs for less than 3 months. The authors made the TCR library using RNA they extracted from PBMCs. Libraries of TCR beta came from iRepertoire HTBI primers plus Arm-PCR of CDR3 regions. TCRdb reprocessed the multiplex PCR reads with MiXCR, giving one entry per CDR3 protein. Of roughly 500,000 distinct CDR3 sequences in the sample, approximately 14% were seen once. This sample also appeared in a second study, on T cells in Graves' hyperthyroidism and ophthalmopathy.

The starting material was peripheral blood mononuclear cells (PBMCs), obtained at new diagnosis, from a patient treated with antithyroid drugs. All receptors derive from a woman aged 50 to 60 with Graves disease.

The V and J genes are TRBV6-5 and TRBJ2-1; 9 nucleotides match TRBD2. The CDR3 runs to 14 residues. Germline CDR1 and CDR2: MNHEY and SVGAGI. J gave up 7 bases and V 4 bases, and 5 bases lay outside the gene matches. This CDR3 reads CASSSGTSLNEQFF. CDR3 DNA sequence: TGTGCCAGCAGTTCCGGGACTAGCCTGAATGAGCAGTTCTTC.

This clonotype was seen at least ten times. The chain has TRBV28 and TRBJ2-7, with 7 bases fitting TRBD2. CDR3 length: 15 amino acids. Germline lookup yields CDR1 MDHEN and CDR2 SYDVKM. After removal of 5 bases from V and 5 bases from J, the junction contained 12 bases not matched to a gene. The CDR3 protein is CASSTTASGWDEQYF. The CDR3 nucleotides read TGTGCCAGCAGTACCACTGCTAGCGGCTGGGACGAGCAGTACTTC.

This clonotype was counted at least ten times. The genes are TRBV28 and TRBJ2-1; the D gene is possibly TRBD1 (6 bases). The CDR3 contains 16 residues. V was trimmed by 5 bases and J by 8 bases, leaving 22 bases between them. The V gene's germline CDR1 is MDHEN and CDR2 SYDVKM. CDR3 loop: CASSPAGAPRTDEQFF. The DNA of the CDR3 is TGTGCCAGCAGTCCGGCAGGGGCCCCCCGTACGGATGAGCAGTTCTTC.

This clonotype was picked up many times. CDR3 nucleotide sequence: TGCAGCGTTACCGTCCGGGACAGAGCCTACGAGCAGTACTTC. Encoded protein: CSVTVRDRAYEQYF. The gene calls are TRBV29-1 and TRBJ2-7, with 7 bases matching TRBD1. The CDR3 runs to 14 residues. Germline CDR1 SQVTM, CDR2 ANQGSEA. V lost 5 bases and J lost 2; bases outside the gene matches: 9.

The chain uses TRBV10-2 and TRBJ2-7; possibly TRBD2 for D (6 bases). CDR1 and CDR2 (germline): WSHSY, SAAADI. This CDR3 has 14 amino acids. V was trimmed by 1 base and J by 2 bases, leaving 9 bases between them. CDR3 region: CASSEYGRTYEQYF. CDR3 nucleotide sequence: TGCGCCAGCAGTGAGTATGGGAGGACCTACGAGCAGTACTTC.

As concerns this clonotype: A much larger clone lies one base from this, so it may be a read error. The chain couples TRBV11-1 to TRBJ1-1, with D unclear. With 0 bases removed from V and 6 bases from J, the gap between germline ends came to 14 bases. The CDR3 consists of 15 residues. From germline, CDR1 is SGHAT and CDR2 FQDESV (reference sequence). The CDR3 sequence: CASSLALSPPAEAFF. CDR3 bases: TGTGCCAGCAGCTTAGCGCTTAGTCCTCCCGCTGAAGCTTTCTTT.

This clonotype was seen more than once but under ten times. V is TRBV19 and J is TRBJ2-7, with D unclear. The V gene lost 1 base and the J gene lost 3 bases, with 13 bases spanning the gap. This CDR3 is built from 15 residues. CDR1 is LNHDA, CDR2 SQIVND, per germline (reference sequence). The CDR3 DNA is TGTGCCAGTAGTATAGCGGCCCAAGCAGGCTACGAGCAGTACTTC. It codes for CASSIAAQAGYEQYF.

The chain recombines TRBV2 with TRBJ1-2, with D unresolved. CDR1 is SNHLY and CDR2 is FYNNEI in the germline V gene. The ends were cut back, 6 bases at V and 4 bases at J, with 3 bases in the middle. CDR3 length: 10 residues. The CDR3: CASSSYGYTF. CDR3 bases: TGTGCCAGCAGCTCCTATGGCTACACCTTC.

This clonotype was recorded only once. This clone may be a read error of a much larger clone one base away. The gene calls are TRBV6-2 or TRBV6-3 and TRBJ2-5, with 9 bases lining up with TRBD1. This CDR3 has 12 residues. The ends lost 11 bases at V and 5 bases at J; junction bases unmatched: 6. The V gene's germline CDR1 is MNHEY and CDR2 SVGEGT. The CDR3 loop is CACHRGRETQYF. The CDR3 DNA follows: TGTGCCTGCCACAGGGGGCGGGAGACCCAGTACTTC.

A few counts support this clonotype. The CDR3 here is CASPTQTGELFF. CDR3 DNA: TGTGCCAGCCCGACTCAGACCGGGGAGCTGTTTTTT. This chain uses TRBV12-3 or TRBV12-4 with TRBJ2-2; D gene ambiguous. Deletions cut 8 bases from V and 5 bases from J, with 9 bases between. CDR3 length: 12 residues.

The sample holds many counts of this clonotype. The chain couples TRBV19 to TRBJ1-1, with 8 bases aligning to TRBD1. Germline assignment: CDR1 LNHDA and CDR2 SQIVND (reference sequence). The junction had 8 bases not matched to a gene; V was cut back by 9 bases and J by 2 bases. The CDR3 length is 14 residues. The CDR3 coding sequence is TGTGCCAGCAGCATCGGACAGGGAAACACTGAAGCTTTCTTT. Its translation is CASSIGQGNTEAFF. The variable domain in full, with the rest retrieved from reference TRBV19 and TRBJ1-1, is DGGITQSPKYLFRKEGQNVTLSCEQNLNHDAMYWYRQDPGQGLRLIYYSQIVNDFQKGDIAEGYSVSREKKESFPLTVTSAQKNPTAFYLCASSIGQGNTEAFFGQGTRLTVV.

The table lists this clonotype with a few counts. A much larger clone differs from this one at a single base, so this may be a read error. The V gene is TRBV7-9, the J gene TRBJ2-1, with 9 bases fitting TRBD2. Germline values: CDR1 SEHNR, CDR2 FQNEAQ (reference sequence). The CDR3 extends over 18 amino acids. CDR3 coding DNA: TGTGCCAGCAGCCTAGCGCAACCGACTAGCGGAACCTACAATGAGCAGTTCTTC. It translates to CASSLAQPTSGTYNEQFF.

This clonotype was recorded a few times. V and J are TRBV4-1 and TRBJ2-5; 9 bases line up with TRBD2. This CDR3 contains 15 residues. In germline, CDR1 is MGHRA, CDR2 YSYEKL. V trimming: 5 bases; J trimming: 2 bases; junction bases outside the gene matches: 6. For the CDR3, the DNA is TGCGCCAGCAGCTATAGGACTAGCGAACAAGAGACCCAGTACTTC. This translates into CASSYRTSEQETQYF.